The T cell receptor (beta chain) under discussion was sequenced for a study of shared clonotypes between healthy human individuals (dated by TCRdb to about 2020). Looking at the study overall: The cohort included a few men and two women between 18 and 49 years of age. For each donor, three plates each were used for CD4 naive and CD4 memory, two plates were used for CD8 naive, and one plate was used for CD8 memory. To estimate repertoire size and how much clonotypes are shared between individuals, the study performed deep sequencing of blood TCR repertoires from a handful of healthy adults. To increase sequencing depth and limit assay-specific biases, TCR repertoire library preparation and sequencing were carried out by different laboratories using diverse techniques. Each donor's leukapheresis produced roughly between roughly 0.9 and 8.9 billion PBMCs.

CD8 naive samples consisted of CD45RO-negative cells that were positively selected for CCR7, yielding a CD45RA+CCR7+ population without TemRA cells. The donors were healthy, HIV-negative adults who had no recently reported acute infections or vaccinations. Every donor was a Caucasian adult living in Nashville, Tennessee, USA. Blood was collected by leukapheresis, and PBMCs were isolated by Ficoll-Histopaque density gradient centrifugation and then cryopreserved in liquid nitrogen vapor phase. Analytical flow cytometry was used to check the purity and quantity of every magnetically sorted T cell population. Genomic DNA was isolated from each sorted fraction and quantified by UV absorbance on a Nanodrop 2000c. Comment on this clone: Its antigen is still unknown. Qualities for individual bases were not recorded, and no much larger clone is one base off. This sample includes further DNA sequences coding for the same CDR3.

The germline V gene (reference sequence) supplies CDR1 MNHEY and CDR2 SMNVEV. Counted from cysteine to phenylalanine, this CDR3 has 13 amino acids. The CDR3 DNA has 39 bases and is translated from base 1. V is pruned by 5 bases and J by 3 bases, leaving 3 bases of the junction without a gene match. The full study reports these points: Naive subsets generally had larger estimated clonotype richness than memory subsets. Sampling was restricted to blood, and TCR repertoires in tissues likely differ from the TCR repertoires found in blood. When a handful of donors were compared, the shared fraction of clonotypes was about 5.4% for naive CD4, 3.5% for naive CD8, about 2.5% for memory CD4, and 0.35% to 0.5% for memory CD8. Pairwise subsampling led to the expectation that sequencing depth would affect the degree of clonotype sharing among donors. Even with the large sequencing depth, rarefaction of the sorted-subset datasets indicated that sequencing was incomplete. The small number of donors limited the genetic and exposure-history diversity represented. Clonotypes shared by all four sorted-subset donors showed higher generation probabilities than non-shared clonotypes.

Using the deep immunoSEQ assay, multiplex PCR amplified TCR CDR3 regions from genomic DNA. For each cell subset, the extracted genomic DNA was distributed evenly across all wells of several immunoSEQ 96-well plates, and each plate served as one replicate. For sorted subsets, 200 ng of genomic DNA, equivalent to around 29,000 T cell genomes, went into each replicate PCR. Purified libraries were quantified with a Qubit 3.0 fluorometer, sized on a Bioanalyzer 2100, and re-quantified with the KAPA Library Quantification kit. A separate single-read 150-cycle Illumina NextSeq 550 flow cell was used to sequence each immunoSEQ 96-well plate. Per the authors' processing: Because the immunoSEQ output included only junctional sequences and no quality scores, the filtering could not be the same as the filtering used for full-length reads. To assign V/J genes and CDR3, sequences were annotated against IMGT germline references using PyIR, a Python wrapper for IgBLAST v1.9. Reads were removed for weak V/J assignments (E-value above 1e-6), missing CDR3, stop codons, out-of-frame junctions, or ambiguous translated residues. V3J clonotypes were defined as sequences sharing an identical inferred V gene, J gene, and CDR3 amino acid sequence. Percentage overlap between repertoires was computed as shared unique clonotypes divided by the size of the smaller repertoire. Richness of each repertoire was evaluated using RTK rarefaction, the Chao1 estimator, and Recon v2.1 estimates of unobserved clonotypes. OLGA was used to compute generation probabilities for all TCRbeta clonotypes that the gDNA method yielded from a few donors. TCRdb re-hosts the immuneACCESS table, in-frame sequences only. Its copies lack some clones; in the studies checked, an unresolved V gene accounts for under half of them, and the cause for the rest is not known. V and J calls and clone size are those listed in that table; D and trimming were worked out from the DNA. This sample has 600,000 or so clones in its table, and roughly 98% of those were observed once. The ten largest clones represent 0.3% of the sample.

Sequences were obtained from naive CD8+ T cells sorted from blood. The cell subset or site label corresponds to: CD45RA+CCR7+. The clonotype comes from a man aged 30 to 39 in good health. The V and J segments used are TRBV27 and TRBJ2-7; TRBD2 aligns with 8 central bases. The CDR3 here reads CASSLGRVYEQYF. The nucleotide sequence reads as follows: TGTGCCAGCAGTCTCGGGAGGGTCTACGAGCAGTACTTC.